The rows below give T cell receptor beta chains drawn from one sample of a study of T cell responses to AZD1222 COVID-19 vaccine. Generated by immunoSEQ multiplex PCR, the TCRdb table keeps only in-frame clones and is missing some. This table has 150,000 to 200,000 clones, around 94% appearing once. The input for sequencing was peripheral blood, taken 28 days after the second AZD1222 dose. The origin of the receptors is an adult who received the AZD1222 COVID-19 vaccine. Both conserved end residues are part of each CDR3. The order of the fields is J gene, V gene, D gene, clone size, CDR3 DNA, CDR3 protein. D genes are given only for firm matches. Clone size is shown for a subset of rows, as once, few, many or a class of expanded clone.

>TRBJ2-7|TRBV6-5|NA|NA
TGTGCCAGCACAACTGGACAGTCCTACGAGCAGTACTTC
CASTTGQSYEQYF
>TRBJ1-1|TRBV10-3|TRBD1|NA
TGTGCCATCAGTGCCCTTGGGGCAGGGGGCCACATGAACACTGAAGCTTTCTTT
CAISALGAGGHMNTEAFF
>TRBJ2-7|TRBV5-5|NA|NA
TGTGCCAGCAGCTTGCATCAGGGGACGGACTACGAGCAGTACTTC
CASSLHQGTDYEQYF
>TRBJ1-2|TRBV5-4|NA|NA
TGTGCCAGCAAAAGGGTGGGGAACTATGGCTACACCTTC
CASKRVGNYGYTF
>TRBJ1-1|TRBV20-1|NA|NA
TGCAGTGCTAGTCGGGGGGTGCGCACTGAAGCTTTCTTT
CSASRGVRTEAFF
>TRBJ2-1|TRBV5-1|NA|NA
TGCGCCAGCAGCTTAACAGGGAGCCAGGGGTACAATGAGCAGTTCTTC
CASSLTGSQGYNEQFF
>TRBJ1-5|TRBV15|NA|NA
TGTGCCACCAGCAGGGGGATCTTCAGCGCGACTCAGCCCCAGCATTTT
CATSRGIFSATQPQHF
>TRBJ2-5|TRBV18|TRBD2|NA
TGTGCCAGCTCGCGACTAGCGGAAGAGACCCAGTACTTC
CASSRLAEETQYF
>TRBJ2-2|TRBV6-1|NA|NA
TGTGCCAGCAGTGAAATCGGGAGAGGGGCCGGGGAGCTGTTTTTT
CASSEIGRGAGELFF
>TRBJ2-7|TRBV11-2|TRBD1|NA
TGTGCCAGCAGCCCGAGCCGCACAGGGGCCGAGCAGTACTTC
CASSPSRTGAEQYF
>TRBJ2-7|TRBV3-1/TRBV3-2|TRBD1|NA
TGTGCCAGCAGCCAGCCAGGGACAGGGAGCTACGAGCAGTACTTC
CASSQPGTGSYEQYF
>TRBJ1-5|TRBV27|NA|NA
TGTGCCAGCAGAGACAGACCCGGGCAGCCCCAGCATTTT
CASRDRPGQPQHF
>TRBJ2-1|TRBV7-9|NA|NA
TGTGCCAGCAGCTTAGGGAGGGGGGATGAGCAGTTCTTC
CASSLGRGDEQFF
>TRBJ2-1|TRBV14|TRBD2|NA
TGTGCCAGCAGCCAAAATAGCGGGAGCTACAATGAGCAGTTCTTC
CASSQNSGSYNEQFF
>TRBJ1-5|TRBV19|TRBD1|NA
TGTGCCAGTAGTATTTGGGACAGCCATAGCAATCAGCCCCAGCATTTT
CASSIWDSHSNQPQHF
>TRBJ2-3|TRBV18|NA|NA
TGTGCCAGCTCACCGTCTATTAGCACAGATACGCAGTATTTT
CASSPSISTDTQYF
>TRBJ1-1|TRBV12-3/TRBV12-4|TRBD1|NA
TGTGCCAGCACCACAGGGGGGTTGACTGAAGCTTTCTTT
CASTTGGLTEAFF
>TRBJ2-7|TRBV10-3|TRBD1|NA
TGTGCCATCAGTGAGTCGGGACAGGGCTACGAGCAGTACTTC
CAISESGQGYEQYF
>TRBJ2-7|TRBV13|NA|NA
TGTGCCAGCAGCTTACTGCAGGACTACGAGCAGTACTTC
CASSLLQDYEQYF
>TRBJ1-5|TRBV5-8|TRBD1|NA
TGTGCCAGCAGCAAGACAGGGGAGTGGGGTCAGCCCCAGCATTTT
CASSKTGEWGQPQHF
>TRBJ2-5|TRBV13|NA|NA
TGTGCCAGCAGCTTAGCAGGAGTGGAGACCCAGTACTTC
CASSLAGVETQYF
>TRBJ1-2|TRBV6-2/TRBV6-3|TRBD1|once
TGTGCCAGCAGTTACTCTAACCCAAAGACAGGGAACTATGGCTACACCTTC
CASSYSNPKTGNYGYTF
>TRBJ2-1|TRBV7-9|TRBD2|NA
TGTGCCAGCAGCATGAGCGGGGGCCTTATGTACAATGAGCAGTTCTTC
CASSMSGGLMYNEQFF
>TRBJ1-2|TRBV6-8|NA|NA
TGTGCCAGCAGTTACTCGGGGGGGGTAAGGAGCTATGGCTACACCTTC
CASSYSGGVRSYGYTF
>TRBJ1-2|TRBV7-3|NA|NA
TGTGCCAGCAGCTTATTTCCAGGGCCCTTCTATGGCTACACCTTC
CASSLFPGPFYGYTF
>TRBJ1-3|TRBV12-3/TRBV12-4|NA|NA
TGTGCCAGCAGTTCGGACCACTGGAACACCATATATTTT
CASSSDHWNTIYF
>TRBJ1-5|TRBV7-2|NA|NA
TGTGCCAGCAGCCTAAGCAATCAGCCCCAGCATTTT
CASSLSNQPQHF
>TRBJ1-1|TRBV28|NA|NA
TGTGCCAGCACCCCGGGCCCTGGGAGGGGAACTGAAGCTTTCTTT
CASTPGPGRGTEAFF
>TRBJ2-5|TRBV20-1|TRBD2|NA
TGCAGTGCTTACGTACTAGCGGGCCTTTACTTC
CSAYVLAGLYF
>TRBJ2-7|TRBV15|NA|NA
TGTGCCACCAGCAGCGGGACTCTCCCCTACGAGCAGTACTTC
CATSSGTLPYEQYF
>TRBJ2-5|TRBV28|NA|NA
TGTGCCAGCAGTTTTAGTTCGAACAGCAGAGAGACCCAGTACTTC
CASSFSSNSRETQYF
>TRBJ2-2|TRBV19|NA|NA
TGTGCCAGTAGCAGGGACGGTTACGGGGAGCTGTTTTTT
CASSRDGYGELFF
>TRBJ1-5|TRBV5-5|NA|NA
TGTGCCAGCAGCCAGGGATTCAATAGCAATCAGCCCCAGCATTTT
CASSQGFNSNQPQHF
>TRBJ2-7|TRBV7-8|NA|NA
TGTGCCAGCAGCTTGGTACTGGGGCTGGAGCAGTACTTC
CASSLVLGLEQYF
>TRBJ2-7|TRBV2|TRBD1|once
TGTGCCAGCAGTGGACCGCCTGGACAGGGGGGAAACTACGAGCAGTACTTC
CASSGPPGQGGNYEQYF
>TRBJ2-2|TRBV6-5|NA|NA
TGTGCCAGCAGTTCGACTACCGGGGAGCTGTTTTTT
CASSSTTGELFF
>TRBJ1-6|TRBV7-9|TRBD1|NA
TGTGCCAGCAGCCCACCCGGGACAGGTAGTTCTTCACCCCTCCACTTT
CASSPPGTGSSSPLHF
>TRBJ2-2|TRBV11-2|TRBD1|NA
TGTGCCAGCCGGTACAGGGGGCAAACCGGGGAGCTGTTTTTT
CASRYRGQTGELFF
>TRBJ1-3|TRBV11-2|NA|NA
TGTGCCAGCAGCCCGGGGCCATACTCTGGAAACACCATATATTTT
CASSPGPYSGNTIYF
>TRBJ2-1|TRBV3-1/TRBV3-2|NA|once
TGTGCCAGCAGTTTATGGGGCGGTGAGCAGTTCTTC
CASSLWGGEQFF
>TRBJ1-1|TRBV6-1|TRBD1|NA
TGTGCCAGCAGTGAATCCTTAACAGGGGTTGCGAACACTGAAGCTTTCTTT
CASSESLTGVANTEAFF
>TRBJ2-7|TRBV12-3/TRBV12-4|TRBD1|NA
TGTGCCAGCAGTTGGACAGGGACGAAAGAGCAGTACTTC
CASSWTGTKEQYF
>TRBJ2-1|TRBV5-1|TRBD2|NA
TGCGCCAGCAGTCTCTCGACTAGCGGGAGATCCTACAATGAGCAGTTCTTC
CASSLSTSGRSYNEQFF
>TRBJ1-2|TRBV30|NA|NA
TGTGCCTGGAGTGTTCCAAAGGGGCAGGGGCGGGGTGGCTACACCTTC
CAWSVPKGQGRGGYTF
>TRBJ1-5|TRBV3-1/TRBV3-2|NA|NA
TGTGCCAGCAGCCAACAGCAAAATCAGCCCCAGCATTTT
CASSQQQNQPQHF
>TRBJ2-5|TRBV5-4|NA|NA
TGTGCCAGCAGCTTGGACTTGGCGGGGGAGACCCAGTACTTC
CASSLDLAGETQYF
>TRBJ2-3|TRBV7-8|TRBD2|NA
TGTGCCAGCAGCAGCCAGCGGGACCTCTCGGGCGCTACGCAGTATTTT
CASSSQRDLSGATQYF
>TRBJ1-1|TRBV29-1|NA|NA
TGCAGCGTTGAACTCTTAAAACCCGCTCCCGAAGCTTTCTTT
CSVELLKPAPEAFF
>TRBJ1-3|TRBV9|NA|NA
TGTGCCAGCAGCGTATGGCAAGAAGTTGCCGGTGGAAACACCATATATTTT
CASSVWQEVAGGNTIYF
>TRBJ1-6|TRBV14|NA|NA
TGTGCCAGCAGCCTGGGAGCGCTTTTGGGGTCACCCCTCCACTTT
CASSLGALLGSPLHF
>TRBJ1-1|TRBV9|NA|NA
TGTGCCAGCAGCCTTAGAGACCTGAACACTGAAGCTTTCTTT
CASSLRDLNTEAFF
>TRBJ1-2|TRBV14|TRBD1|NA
TGTGCCAGCAGCCCGGGACAGCAATTCTATGGCTACACCTTC
CASSPGQQFYGYTF
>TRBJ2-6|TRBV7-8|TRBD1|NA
TGTGCCAGCAGCTTACACGGCGACAGGGCTGGGGCCAACGTCCTGACTTTC
CASSLHGDRAGANVLTF
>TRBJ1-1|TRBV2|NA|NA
TGTGCCAGCAGTGATAACACTGAAGCTTTCTTT
CASSDNTEAFF
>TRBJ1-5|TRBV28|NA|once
TGTGCCAGCAGCCAGCCCGGGAATCAGCCCCAGCATTTT
CASSQPGNQPQHF
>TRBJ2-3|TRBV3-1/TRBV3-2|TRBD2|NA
TGTGCCAGCAGCCGGGAGACTAGCGGGAGGGCCGGAGATACGCAGTATTTT
CASSRETSGRAGDTQYF
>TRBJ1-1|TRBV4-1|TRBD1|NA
TGCGCCAGCAGGTCATACGGGACAGCGAACACTGAAGCTTTCTTT
CASRSYGTANTEAFF
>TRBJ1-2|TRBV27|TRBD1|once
TGTGCCAGCAGTCTGAGCCACAGGGGTGGCTACACCTTC
CASSLSHRGGYTF
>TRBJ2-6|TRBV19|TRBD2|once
TGTGCCAGTAGTATACTAGCGGGAGGGACGGGGGCCAACGTCCTGACTTTC
CASSILAGGTGANVLTF